This TCR beta chain was sequenced in a study of vaccination effects on CD4 cells after COVID-19. This table comes from immunoSEQ multiplex PCR, and its TCRdb copy is limited to in-frame clones, with some not included. The table records about 73,000 clones, 65% to 80% of them present only once. To note about this clone: Antigen: not known.

Findings and limits, study-wide: Late post-vaccination, clones induced by infection and those induced by vaccine underwent marked clonal contraction. Limitations: small convalescent group and missing early post-infection timepoints.

ViraFEST expansion of antigen-specific CD4+ T cells with viral peptide pools preceded sequencing. Cells that had been cultured for 10 days were the source of isolated CD4+ T cells. Recipients of the vaccine had no prior SARS-CoV-2 infection and negative nucleocapsid antibodies. It was with about 10 IU/ml IL-2 and 10 ug/ml peptides that two million PBMC per well were cultured. Replacing half the medium with IL-2 medium was done on days 3 and 7. CDR3 size: 15 residues. V was clipped by 6 bases and J by 6 bases; unmatched bases: 10. Germline V lookup: CDR1 MNHEY, CDR2 SVGEGT. The receptor's source is a human donor who received a COVID-19 vaccine. Sequences were derived from CD4+ T cells from PBMCs cultured with HCoV-NL63 spike peptides, sampled before COVID-19 vaccination. The chain combines TRBV6-2 or TRBV6-3 with TRBJ1-2; 10 positions agree with TRBD1. The CDR3 loop reads CASSKPGTGDHGYTF. The CDR3 DNA sequence: TGTGCCAGCAGCAAGCCCGGGACAGGGGATCATGGCTACACCTTC.